This T cell receptor (beta chain) is from a study of cytomegalovirus exposure and HLA in healthy donors. Whole-study results and caveats: Prior analysis indicated that the majority of TCR beta V segments exhibited productivity approximately 87% or approximately 30% of the time.

V trimming: 1 base; J trimming: 4 bases; junction bases outside the gene matches: 3. Germline V lookup: CDR1 PRHDT, CDR2 FYEKMQ (reference sequence). The CDR3 is 14 residues long. The PCR contained 60 Vbeta and 13 Jbeta primers. Using immunoSEQ multiplex PCR, the repertoire was profiled, and TCRdb retains in-frame clones only, with some absent. The data show under 200,000 clones, around 80% seen once. A note on this clone: Its antigen remains unidentified.

The sequenced material came from PBMCs. The chain has TRBV13 and TRBJ1-2; 7 nucleotides match TRBD1. The TCR originated in a woman younger than 45 in good health and CMV-seropositive. CDR3 sequence: CASSLVSGGYGYTF. CDR3 bases: TGTGCCAGCAGCTTAGTTTCAGGGGGCTATGGCTACACCTTC.